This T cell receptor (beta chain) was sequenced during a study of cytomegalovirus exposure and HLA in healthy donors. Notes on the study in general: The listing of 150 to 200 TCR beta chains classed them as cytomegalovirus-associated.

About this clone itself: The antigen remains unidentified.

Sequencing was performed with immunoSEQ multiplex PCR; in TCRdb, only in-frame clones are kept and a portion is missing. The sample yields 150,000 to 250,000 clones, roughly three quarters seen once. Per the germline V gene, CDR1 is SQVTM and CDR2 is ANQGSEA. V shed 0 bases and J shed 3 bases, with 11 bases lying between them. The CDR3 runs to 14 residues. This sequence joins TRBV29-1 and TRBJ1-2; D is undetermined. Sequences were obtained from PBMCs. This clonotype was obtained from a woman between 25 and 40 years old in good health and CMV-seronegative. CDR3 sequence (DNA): TGCAGCGTTGAAGACAGGTCCTCTCACTATGGCTACACCTTC. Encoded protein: CSVEDRSSHYGYTF.